A single sample gave rise to the 29 T cell receptor beta chains below, sequenced in a study of Ad26.COV2.S vaccination and SARS-CoV-2 variants. TCRdb keeps only in-frame clones here, not all; method: immunoSEQ multiplex PCR. The data show over 400,000 clones, 80% to 90% seen once. Noted treatment: 15 to 20 received Ad26.COV2.S at low or high dose, single or two shots; about 5 received placebo; per-sample allocation not given. Sampling happened 63 days after the first vaccine or placebo injection. The specimen comprised peripheral blood, sampled in a trial of Ad26.COV2.S vaccine versus placebo. The receptors were gathered from a person between 18 and 59 years old who received the Ad26.COV2.S COVID-19 vaccine or a placebo.

This clone has a single count. The chain employs TRBV18 and TRBJ1-4; D is ambiguous. Trimming removed 4 bases at V and 3 bases at J, with 9 bases between. The CDR3 extends over 14 amino acids. The germline gives CDR1 KGHSH, CDR2 LQKENI. The CDR3 region is CASSLRNSNEKLFF. CDR3 DNA sequence: TGTGCCAGCTCACTCCGGAACTCTAATGAAAAACTGTTTTTT.

V gene TRBV24-1 combines with J gene TRBJ1-5, with a weak D call TRBD1 (6 bases). V was clipped by 6 bases and J by 4 bases, with 12 bases between them. This CDR3 comprises 14 residues. CDR1 is KGHDR and CDR2 is SFDVKD in the germline V gene. CDR3 coding DNA: TGTGCCACCAGTCCAACAGGGCGTAATCAGCCCCAGCATTTT. This translates into CATSPTGRNQPQHF.

CDR3 nucleotides: TGTGCCAGCAGCCAAGATTCGGCAGGGTTCCTGACTTTC. The encoded protein is CASSQDSAGFLTF. The chain recombines TRBV3-1 (or the pseudogene TRBV3-2) with TRBJ2-6; possible D gene TRBD1, 5 bases. The CDR3 has 13 amino acids. Trimming shortened V by 0 bases and J by 14 bases, and 11 bases separated the two germline ends. Germline V gene sequence: CDR1 LGHDT, CDR2 YNNKEL (reference sequence).

This chain joins TRBV9 and TRBJ1-5, with 8 positions matching TRBD1. This CDR3 is built from 18 residues. Germline V gene data show CDR1 as SGDLS and CDR2 as YYNGEE. The V segment lost 4 bases and the J segment 1 base; nucleotides outside the gene matches: 13. The CDR3 nucleotides read TGTGCCAGCAGCCCCCAGGACAGGGATCTTTTAAGCAATCAGCCCCAGCATTTT. Its protein product is CASSPQDRDLLSNQPQHF.

This chain connects TRBV6-5 to TRBJ2-7; 8 bases match TRBD1. Germline-derived CDR1 and CDR2 are MNHEY and SVGAGI. After removal of 6 bases from V and 6 bases from J, the junction contained 7 bases not matched to a gene. This CDR3 comprises 13 residues. The CDR3 DNA sequence: TGTGCCAGCAGAAAACCAGGGGGCGTCGAGCAGTACGTC. It is translated as CASRKPGGVEQYV.

V is TRBV5-1 and J is TRBJ2-7; 7 nucleotides agree with TRBD1. Germline V gene data show CDR1 as SGHRS and CDR2 as YFSETQ. The CDR3 contains 14 residues. After removal of 4 bases from V and 5 bases from J, the junction contained 9 bases not matched to a gene. Here the CDR3 reads CASSLQGTANEQYV. The CDR3 coding sequence is TGCGCCAGCAGCCTCCAAGGGACAGCCAACGAGCAGTACGTC.

The rearrangement joins TRBV20-1 to TRBJ1-5, with a weak D call TRBD1 (6 bases). The CDR3 runs 14 residues. The germline V gene has CDR1 DFQATT and CDR2 SNEGSKA (reference sequence). Trimming took 3 bases from V and 0 from J, leaving 9 bases between them. The CDR3 spells CSASHRDSNQPQHF. In DNA form, the CDR3 reads TGCAGTGCTAGTCACAGGGATAGCAATCAGCCCCAGCATTTT.

The chain couples TRBV4-2 to TRBJ2-3; TRBD2 agrees at 9 bases. After removal of 1 base from V and 4 bases from J, the junction contained 3 bases not matched to a gene. The CDR3 loop spans 15 amino acids. The V gene's germline CDR1 is LGHNA and CDR2 YNFKEQ. For the CDR3, the DNA is TGTGCCAGCAGCCAAGTAGCGGGGGCCCCAGATACGCAGTATTTT. This encodes CASSQVAGAPDTQYF.

The V gene is TRBV7-2, the J gene TRBJ2-7; D is unresolved. The germline V gene has CDR1 SGHTA and CDR2 FQGNSA. The CDR3 spans 14 residues. V gave up 4 bases and J gave up 7 bases, with 17 bases separating them. The CDR3 loop reads CASSSSYNYGEQYF. The CDR3 bases are TGTGCCAGCAGCTCCTCCTACAACTACGGTGAGCAGTACTTC.

The gene calls are TRBV2 and TRBJ1-1; D is possibly TRBD1 (6 bases). Germline CDR1 reads SNHLY; CDR2 reads FYNNEI. The CDR3 loop spans 13 amino acids. The ends were cut back, 5 bases at V and 4 bases at J, with 11 bases in the middle. The CDR3 here is CASSPGVGTEAFF. The CDR3 DNA reads as TGTGCCAGCAGTCCAGGGGTAGGCACTGAAGCTTTCTTT.

The chain combines TRBV18 with TRBJ1-2; D call uncertain. V lost 2 bases and J 6 bases, leaving 7 bases between the germline ends. The CDR3 contains 12 residues. CDR1 is KGHSH, CDR2 LQKENI, per germline. CDR3 coding DNA: TGTGCCAGCTCACCAAATAGGGATGGCTACACCTTC. Protein: CASSPNRDGYTF.

The chain combines TRBV7-3 with TRBJ2-3; 8 bases agree with TRBD2. Germline values: CDR1 SGHTA, CDR2 FQGTGA. After removal of 7 bases from V and 6 bases from J, the junction contained 9 bases not matched to a gene. This CDR3 comprises 14 residues. CDR3 in amino acids: CASTRGGPMDTQYF. In nucleotides, the CDR3 is TGTGCCAGCACACGCGGGGGGCCCATGGATACGCAGTATTTT.

The chain employs TRBV18 and TRBJ2-3; D is undetermined. The germline V and J ends were trimmed by 3 bases and 5 bases, with 9 bases remaining between them. Per germline, CDR1 KGHSH and CDR2 LQKENI. The CDR3 has 13 amino acids. The CDR3 here is CASSPGLGDTQYF. Written as DNA, the CDR3 is TGTGCCAGCTCACCGGGATTGGGAGATACGCAGTATTTT.

The rearrangement uses TRBV18 and TRBJ1-1; the D is unclear. Germline CDR1 KGHSH, CDR2 LQKENI. CDR3 size: 13 residues. The V end was cut by 4 bases, the J end by 1 base, with 7 bases between. CDR3 sequence (DNA): TGTGCCAGCTCACTAGGAGAGAACACTGAAGCTTTCTTT. Protein product: CASSLGENTEAFF.

V usage is TRBV7-6 and J usage is TRBJ2-6; D is possibly TRBD1 (6 bases). This CDR3 spans 12 amino acids. V lost 5 bases and J lost 12, with 11 bases in between. Germline V gene sequence: CDR1 SGHVS, CDR2 FNYEAQ. DNA of the CDR3: TGTGCCAGCAGCCTAGGGGGAGTCGTCCTGACTTTC. It yields the protein CASSLGGVVLTF.

The rearrangement uses TRBV4-1 and TRBJ2-5; tentative D call: TRBD2 (6 bases). Germline CDR1 is MGHRA and CDR2 is YSYEKL. V was trimmed by 3 bases and J by 2 bases, leaving 7 bases between them. The CDR3 totals 13 residues. The DNA for the CDR3 is TGCGCCAGCAGCCAGGGACTTCAAGAGACCCAGTACTTC. This encodes CASSQGLQETQYF.

This chain joins TRBV28 and TRBJ2-5, with 9 bases lining up with TRBD1. J lost 5 bases, V lost 5 bases, and 6 bases had no gene match. The CDR3 runs 14 residues. Germline-derived CDR1 and CDR2 are MDHEN and SYDVKM. CDR3 protein: CASSQTGGRETQYF. Written as DNA, the CDR3 is TGTGCCAGCAGTCAAACAGGGGGCAGGGAGACCCAGTACTTC.

V usage is TRBV12-5 and J usage is TRBJ2-3, with D hard to call. With 0 bases removed from V and 10 bases from J, the gap between germline ends came to 5 bases. The CDR3 loop spans 11 amino acids. Germline V gives CDR1 LGHNT, CDR2 FRNRAP. CDR3 bases: TGTGCTAGTGGTTTGGTCCTGCCGCAGTATTTT. It encodes CASGLVLPQYF.

With respect to this clone: At the DNA level, this CDR3 is encoded by other sequences in the same sample as well. This rearrangement joins TRBV19 to TRBJ2-5, with D tentatively TRBD2 (6 bases). The V end lost 3 bases, the J end lost 1 base, and 9 bases lay between the germline ends. From germline, CDR1 is LNHDA and CDR2 SQIVND (reference sequence). The CDR3 runs to 14 residues. The CDR3 nucleotides are TGTGCCAGTAGTATCCGGGACTTCCAAGAGACCCAGTACTTC. Encoded protein: CASSIRDFQETQYF. The full variable domain, completed using reference TRBV19 and TRBJ2-5, is DGGITQSPKYLFRKEGQNVTLSCEQNLNHDAMYWYRQDPGQGLRLIYYSQIVNDFQKGDIAEGYSVSREKKESFPLTVTSAQKNPTAFYLCASSIRDFQETQYFGPGTRLLVL.

V and J are TRBV7-8 and TRBJ2-3, with D possibly TRBD1 on 6 matching bases. V lost 7 bases, J lost 2 bases, and 13 bases lay in between. There are 14 residues in the CDR3. The germline V gene has CDR1 SGHVS and CDR2 FQNEAQ. Here the CDR3 DNA reads TGTGCCAGCATCCTCAGGGGAGACACAGATACGCAGTATTTT. Its protein is CASILRGDTDTQYF.

This chain links TRBV7-2 with TRBJ2-1; 11 bases fit TRBD2. V trimming: 2 bases; J trimming: 5 bases; junction bases outside the gene matches: 5. CDR3 length: 16 amino acids. Germline V gives CDR1 SGHTA, CDR2 FQGNSA. CDR3 region: CASSLRLAGGNNEQFF. DNA for the CDR3: TGTGCCAGCAGCTTACGGTTAGCGGGGGGGAACAATGAGCAGTTCTTC.

In its sample, this clone was seen many times. The V and J genes are TRBV5-1 and TRBJ1-4; no clear D gene. Looked up from germline, CDR1 is SGHRS and CDR2 is YFSETQ. The CDR3 is 12 residues long. Trimming pared 0 bases from V and 8 bases from J, leaving 5 bases between. Written as DNA, the CDR3 is TGCGCCAGCAGCTTGGGAGAAGAAAAACTGTTTTTT. Protein product: CASSLGEEKLFF.

The chain employs TRBV4-3 and TRBJ2-3, with D hard to call. Deletions cut 1 base from V and 5 bases from J, with 13 bases between. The germline V gene has CDR1 LGHNA and CDR2 YSLEER. This CDR3 is built from 15 residues. CDR3 residues: CASSQVVGPGDTQYF. The CDR3 DNA is TGCGCCAGCAGCCAAGTCGTAGGACCGGGAGATACGCAGTATTTT.

The chain is built from TRBV5-4 and TRBJ1-2; 7 bases fit TRBD1. Germline assignment: CDR1 SGHNT and CDR2 YYREEE (reference sequence). V dropped 3 bases and J dropped 4; count of bases not matched to a gene: 12. This CDR3 is built from 16 residues. The DNA of the CDR3 is TGTGCCAGCAGCTCTCCCCTGACAGGGAGTCTCTATGGCTACACCTTC. It specifies CASSSPLTGSLYGYTF.

The genes are TRBV7-9 and TRBJ1-2, with D unclear. The V gene lost 4 bases and the J gene lost 1 base, with 13 bases spanning the gap. The length of the CDR3 is 15 residues. Germline-derived CDR1 and CDR2 are SEHNR and FQNEAQ (reference sequence). DNA for the CDR3: TGTGCCAGCAGCTCCCTCGCAGGCCTTAACTATGGCTACACCTTC. Translation gives CASSSLAGLNYGYTF. The full variable domain, with the rest looked up from reference TRBV7-9 and TRBJ1-2, is DTGVSQNPRHKITKRGQNVTFRCDPISEHNRLYWYRQTLGQGPEFLTYFQNEAQLEKSRLLSDRFSAERPKGSFSTLEIQRTEQGDSAMYLCASSSLAGLNYGYTFGSGTRLTVV.

This chain connects TRBV10-1 to TRBJ2-1, with unresolved D. The CDR3 extends over 12 amino acids. CDR1 is WNHNN, CDR2 SYGVQD, per germline (reference sequence). Trimming took off 8 bases at V and 10 bases at J, with 15 bases between the two ends. CDR3: CASLPKHWEQFF. The CDR3 DNA reads as TGCGCCAGCCTCCCGAAACACTGGGAGCAGTTCTTC.

This clone was picked up one time. The chain couples TRBV28 to TRBJ2-5; D is unclear. The CDR3 runs to 15 residues. Trimming took off 3 bases at V and 2 bases at J, with 13 bases between the two ends. Looked up from germline, CDR1 is MDHEN and CDR2 is SYDVKM. In nucleotides, the CDR3 is TGTGCCAGCAGTTTGTTGGTCACGGGTCAAGAGACCCAGTACTTC. This translates into CASSLLVTGQETQYF.

The chain has TRBV3-1 (or the pseudogene TRBV3-2) and TRBJ1-5, with D possibly being TRBD1 (6 bases). Germline V gives CDR1 LGHDT, CDR2 YNNKEL (reference sequence). The CDR3 covers 16 residues. Trimming cost V 0 bases and J 2 bases, with 11 bases left between them. CDR3 bases: TGTGCCAGCAGCCAAGACGGGGGGCATGGCAATCAGCCCCAGCATTTT. Translation gives CASSQDGGHGNQPQHF.

The chain has TRBV13 and TRBJ2-1; 8 nucleotides match TRBD1. Germline V gene lookup returns CDR1 PRHDT and CDR2 FYEKMQ (reference sequence). The CDR3 consists of 15 residues. The V segment lost 5 bases and the J segment 8 bases; nucleotides outside the gene matches: 11. The CDR3: CASSPYGQGVDEQFF. CDR3 nucleotides: TGTGCCAGCAGCCCCTACGGACAGGGTGTGGATGAGCAGTTCTTC.